This TCR beta chain was captured in a study of blood T cell repertoires in COVID-19. Study-level background: Both acute and convalescent COVID-19 samples were obtained from the United States, Italy and Spain.

Looked up from germline, CDR1 is MGHRA and CDR2 is YSYEKL. V was shortened by 1 base and J by 1 base, with 10 bases between the two germline ends. CDR3 length: 15 amino acids. Method: immunoSEQ multiplex PCR; TCRdb's copy keeps in-frame clones and lacks some. The sample consists of 35,000 to 50,000 clones, nearly 90% of them appearing once. V gene TRBV4-1 combines with J gene TRBJ1-1; D call uncertain. This TCR was recovered from a middle-aged man with active COVID-19. The specimen was peripheral blood. CDR3 protein: CASSQGSIRNTEAFF. CDR3 bases: TGCGCCAGCAGCCAAGGGAGCATACGGAACACTGAAGCTTTCTTT.